This T cell receptor (beta chain) was identified in a study of blood T cell repertoires in COVID-19. Participants' reported clinical history set cohort assignment. Germline V gene sequence: CDR1 LNHDA, CDR2 SQIVND (reference sequence). This CDR3 has 17 amino acids. Trimming removed 3 bases from V and 1 base from J, with 17 bases in between. Data came from immunoSEQ multiplex PCR; TCRdb stores just in-frame clones and leaves some out. The sample holds hundreds of thousands of clones; more than 85% are singletons and the top ten take just over 8%. Source material: PBMCs or T cells enriched from blood (not recorded which). The chain carries TRBV19 and TRBJ2-3, with a tentative D call TRBD1 (5 bases). The sequence came from a woman aged 55-70 years who had recovered from COVID-19. CDR3 sequence reads: CASSIGAPGYGTDTQYF. CDR3 nucleotides: TGTGCCAGTAGTATTGGGGCCCCGGGTTATGGCACAGATACGCAGTATTTT.